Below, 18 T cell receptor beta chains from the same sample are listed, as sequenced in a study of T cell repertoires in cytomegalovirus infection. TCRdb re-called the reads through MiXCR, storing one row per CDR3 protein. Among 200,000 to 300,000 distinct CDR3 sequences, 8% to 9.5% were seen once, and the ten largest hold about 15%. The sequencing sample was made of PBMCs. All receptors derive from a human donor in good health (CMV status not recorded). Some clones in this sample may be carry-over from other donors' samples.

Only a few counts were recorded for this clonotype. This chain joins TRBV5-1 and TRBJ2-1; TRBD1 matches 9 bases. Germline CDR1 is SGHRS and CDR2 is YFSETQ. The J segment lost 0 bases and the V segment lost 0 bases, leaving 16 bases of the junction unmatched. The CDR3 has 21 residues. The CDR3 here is CASSLGLGTGMADSSYNEQFF. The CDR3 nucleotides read TGCGCCAGCAGCTTGGGTCTCGGGACAGGGATGGCGGATAGCTCCTACAATGAGCAGTTCTTC.

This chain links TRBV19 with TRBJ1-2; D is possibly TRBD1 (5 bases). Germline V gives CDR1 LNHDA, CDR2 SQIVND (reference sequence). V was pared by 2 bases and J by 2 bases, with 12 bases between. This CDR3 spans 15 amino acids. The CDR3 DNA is TGTGCCAGTAGTATAAGAGGACAACCGAACTATGGCTACACCTTC. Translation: CASSIRGQPNYGYTF.

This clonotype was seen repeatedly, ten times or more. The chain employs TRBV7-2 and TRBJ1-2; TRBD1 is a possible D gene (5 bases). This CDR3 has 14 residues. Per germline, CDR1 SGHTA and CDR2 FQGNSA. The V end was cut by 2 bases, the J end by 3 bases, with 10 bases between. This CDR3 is CASSLIGGDYGYTF. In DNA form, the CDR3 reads TGTGCCAGCAGCTTAATCGGAGGGGACTATGGCTACACCTTC.

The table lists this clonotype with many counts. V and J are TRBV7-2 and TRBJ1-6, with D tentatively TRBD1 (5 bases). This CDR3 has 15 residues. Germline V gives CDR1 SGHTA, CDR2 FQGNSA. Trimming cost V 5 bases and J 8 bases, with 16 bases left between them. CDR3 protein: CASSRGGKEDSPLHF. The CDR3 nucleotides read TGTGCCAGCAGCCGGGGGGGTAAGGAGGATTCACCCCTCCACTTT.

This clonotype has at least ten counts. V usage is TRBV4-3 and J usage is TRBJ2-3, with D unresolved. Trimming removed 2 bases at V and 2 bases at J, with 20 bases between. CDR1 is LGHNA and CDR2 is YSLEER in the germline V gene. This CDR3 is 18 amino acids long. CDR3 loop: CASSQRPSRASPTDTQYF. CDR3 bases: TGCGCCAGCAGCCAAAGGCCCTCTCGGGCCAGCCCCACAGATACGCAGTATTTT.

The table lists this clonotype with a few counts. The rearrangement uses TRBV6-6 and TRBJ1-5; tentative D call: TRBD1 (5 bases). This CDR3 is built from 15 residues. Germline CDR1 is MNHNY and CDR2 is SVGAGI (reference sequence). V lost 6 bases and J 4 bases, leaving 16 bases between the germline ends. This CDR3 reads CASSPGTLANQPQHF. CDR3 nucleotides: TGTGCCAGCAGCCCCGGGACCCTAGCAAATCAGCCCCAGCATTTT.

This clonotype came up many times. Written as DNA, the CDR3 is TGTGCCAGTAGTACCTCGGGGCAGGGGGCGGTCAATGAGCAGTTCTTC. It encodes CASSTSGQGAVNEQFF. The chain employs TRBV19 and TRBJ2-1, with 8 nucleotides matching TRBD1. This CDR3 is built from 16 residues. J gave up 6 bases and V 4 bases, and 11 bases lay outside the gene matches. CDR1 and CDR2 (germline): LNHDA, SQIVND (reference sequence).

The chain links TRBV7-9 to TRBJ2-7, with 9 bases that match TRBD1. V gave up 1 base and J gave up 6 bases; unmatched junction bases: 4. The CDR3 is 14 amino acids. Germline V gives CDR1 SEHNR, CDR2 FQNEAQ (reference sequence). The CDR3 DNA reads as TGTGCCAGCAGCTTAGGACAGGGGGTCGGCGAGCAGTACTTC. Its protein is CASSLGQGVGEQYF.

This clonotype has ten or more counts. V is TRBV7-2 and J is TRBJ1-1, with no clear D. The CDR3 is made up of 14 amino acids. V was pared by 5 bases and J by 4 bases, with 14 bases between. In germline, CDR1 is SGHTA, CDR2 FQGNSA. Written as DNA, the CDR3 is TGTGCCAGCAGCCTCCGGCTTGGGAGCACTGAAGCTTTCTTT. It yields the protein CASSLRLGSTEAFF. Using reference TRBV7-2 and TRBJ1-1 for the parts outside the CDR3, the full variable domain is GAGVSQSPSNKVTEKGKDVELRCDPISGHTALYWYRQSLGQGLEFLIYFQGNSAPDKSGLPSDRFSAERTGGSVSTLTIQRTQQEDSAVYLCASSLRLGSTEAFFGQGTRLTVV.

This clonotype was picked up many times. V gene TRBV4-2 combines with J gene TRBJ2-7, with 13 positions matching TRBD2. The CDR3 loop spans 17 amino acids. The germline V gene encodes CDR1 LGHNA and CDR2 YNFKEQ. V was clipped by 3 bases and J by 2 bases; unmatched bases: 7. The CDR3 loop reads CASSHQPLAGGAYEQYF. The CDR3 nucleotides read TGTGCCAGCAGCCACCAACCACTAGCGGGGGGGGCCTACGAGCAGTACTTC.

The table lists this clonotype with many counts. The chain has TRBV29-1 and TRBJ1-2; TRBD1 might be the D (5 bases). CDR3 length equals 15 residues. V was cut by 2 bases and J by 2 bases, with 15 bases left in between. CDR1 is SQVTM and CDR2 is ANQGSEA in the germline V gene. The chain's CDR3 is CSVENWGSSNYGYTF. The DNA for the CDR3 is TGCAGCGTTGAAAATTGGGGCTCCTCCAACTATGGCTACACCTTC. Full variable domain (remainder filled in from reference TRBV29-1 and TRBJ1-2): SAVISQKPSRDICQRGTSLTIQCQVDSQVTMMFWYRQQPGQSLTLIATANQGSEATYESGFVIDKFPISRPNLTFSTLTVSNMSPEDSSIYLCSVENWGSSNYGYTFGSGTRLTVV.

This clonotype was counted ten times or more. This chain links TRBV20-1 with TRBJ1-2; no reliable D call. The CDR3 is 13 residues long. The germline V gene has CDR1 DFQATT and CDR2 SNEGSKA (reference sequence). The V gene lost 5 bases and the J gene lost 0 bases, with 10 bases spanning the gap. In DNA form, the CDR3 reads TGCAGTGCTTCTTGGGGATCTAACTATGGCTACACCTTC. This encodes CSASWGSNYGYTF.

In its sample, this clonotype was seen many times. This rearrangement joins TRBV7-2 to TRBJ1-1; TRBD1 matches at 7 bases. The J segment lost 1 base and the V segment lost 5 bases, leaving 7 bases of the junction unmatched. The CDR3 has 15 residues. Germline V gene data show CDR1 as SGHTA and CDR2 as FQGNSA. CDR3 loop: CASSLGTAKNTEAFF. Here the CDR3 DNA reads TGTGCCAGCAGCCTCGGGACAGCCAAGAACACTGAAGCTTTCTTT.

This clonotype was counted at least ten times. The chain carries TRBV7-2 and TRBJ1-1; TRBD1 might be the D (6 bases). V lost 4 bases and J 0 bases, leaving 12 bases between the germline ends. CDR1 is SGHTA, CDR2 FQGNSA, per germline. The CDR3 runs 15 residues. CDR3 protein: CASSSGTLMNTEAFF. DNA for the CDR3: TGTGCCAGCAGCTCCGGGACACTCATGAACACTGAAGCTTTCTTT.

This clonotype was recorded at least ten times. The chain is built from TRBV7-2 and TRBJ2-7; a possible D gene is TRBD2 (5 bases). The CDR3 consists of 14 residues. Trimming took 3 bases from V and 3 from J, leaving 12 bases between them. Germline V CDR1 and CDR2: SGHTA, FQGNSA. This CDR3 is CASSLRWGDYEQYF. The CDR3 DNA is TGTGCCAGCAGCTTGAGATGGGGAGACTACGAGCAGTACTTC.

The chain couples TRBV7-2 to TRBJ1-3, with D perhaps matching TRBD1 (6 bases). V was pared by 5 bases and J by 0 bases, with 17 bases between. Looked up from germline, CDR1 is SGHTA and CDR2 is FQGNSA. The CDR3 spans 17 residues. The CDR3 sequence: CASSLDPGHPSGNTIYF. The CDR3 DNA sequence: TGTGCCAGCAGCCTCGACCCGGGACACCCCTCTGGAAACACCATATATTTT.

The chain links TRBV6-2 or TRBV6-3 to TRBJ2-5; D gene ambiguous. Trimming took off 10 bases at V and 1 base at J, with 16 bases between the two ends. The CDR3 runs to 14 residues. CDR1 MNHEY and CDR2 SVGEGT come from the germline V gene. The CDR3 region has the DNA TGTGCCAACAGCCTCTCTCTGGCCCAAGAGACCCAGTACTTC. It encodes CANSLSLAQETQYF.

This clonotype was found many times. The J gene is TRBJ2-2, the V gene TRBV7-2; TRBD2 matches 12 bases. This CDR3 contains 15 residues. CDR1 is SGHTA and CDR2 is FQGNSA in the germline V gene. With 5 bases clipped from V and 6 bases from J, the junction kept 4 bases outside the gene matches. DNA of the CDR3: TGTGCCAGCAGCGTGACTAGCGGGAGTCCCGGGGAGCTGTTTTTT. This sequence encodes CASSVTSGSPGELFF.